This T cell receptor (beta chain) was captured in a study of blood T cell repertoires in COVID-19. On the study more broadly: Some COVID-19 samples were acute and others convalescent; all came from the United States, Italy and Spain.

Seattle participants joined during active infection and were tracked over time. Germline V lookup: CDR1 SGHTA, CDR2 FQGNSA. There are 15 residues in the CDR3. Trimming took 5 bases from V and 0 from J, leaving 14 bases between them. In this sample, this clone turned up once. Measured with immunoSEQ multiplex PCR; TCRdb has only the in-frame clones, and not every one. The repertoire holds about 270,000 clones, with roughly nine tenths as singletons. The receptor was derived from a woman under 40 with COVID-19, enrolled during active disease. Sequencing input: peripheral blood. The V and J genes are TRBV7-2 and TRBJ2-7; perhaps TRBD2 as D (6 bases). CDR3 residues: CASSRGGTDSYEQYF. CDR3 coding DNA: TGTGCCAGCAGCCGTGGCGGGACTGACTCCTACGAGCAGTACTTC.